This is a list of T cell receptor beta chains from one sample in a study of identical twins. Using its own MiXCR run on the 5' RACE reads, TCRdb lists one record per CDR3 protein. The sample lists approximately 890,000 distinct CDR3 sequences, 12% seen once, with around 1.5% in the top ten. The sample was also linked to a second study, of yellow fever vaccine responses in identical twins.

The sequencing input was PBMCs. Every receptor here comes from a woman younger than 30 in good health. The CDR3 runs from the conserved cysteine through the conserved F or W. D genes are given only for firm matches. For some rows the clone size is stated as once, few or many, or as a class when expanded; others skip it.

d_gene | j_gene | v_gene | abundance | CDR3nt | CDR3aa
. | TRBJ2-1 | TRBV2 | many | TGTGCCAGCAGGCAATACAATGAGCAGTTCTTC | CASRQYNEQFF
. | TRBJ1-1 | TRBV20-1 | . | TGCAGTGCTAAAACCCCAGGGTATGTCGCTGAAGCTTTCTTT | CSAKTPGYVAEAFF
TRBD2 | TRBJ2-7 | TRBV20-1 | once | TGCAGTGCTAGACCCTCGAGGACTAGCTATAGCTACGAGCAGTACTTC | CSARPSRTSYSYEQYF
TRBD1 | TRBJ1-2 | TRBV12-3/TRBV12-4 | . | TGTGCCAGCAGGAATGCTGGGACAGGGAGTGGCTACACCTTC | CASRNAGTGSGYTF
TRBD1 | TRBJ2-7 | TRBV10-2 | . | TGCGCCAGCAGTAAATTAACAGGGGGCCCATCCTACGAGCAGTACTTC | CASSKLTGGPSYEQYF
. | TRBJ1-1 | TRBV7-3 | . | TGTGCCAGCAGCAAGGGACCTGACACTGAAGCTTTCTTT | CASSKGPDTEAFF
TRBD2 | TRBJ2-7 | TRBV6-5 | many | TGTGCCAGCAGTTTCCTAGCGGGAGGGTCCTACGAGCAGTACTTC | CASSFLAGGSYEQYF
TRBD2 | TRBJ2-7 | TRBV5-1 | . | TGCGCCAGCAGCGATCCGAGACTAGCGGGAGGAGTAGGCGAGCAGTACTTC | CASSDPRLAGGVGEQYF
TRBD2 | TRBJ2-3 | TRBV11-2 | few | TGTGCCAGCAGATCGCGGGGGGCGGGTACAGATACGCAGTATTTT | CASRSRGAGTDTQYF
. | TRBJ1-3 | TRBV20-1 | . | TGCAGTGCTAGAGACGGACGGGCTGGAAACACCATATATTTT | CSARDGRAGNTIYF
. | TRBJ2-3 | TRBV7-6 | . | TGTGCCAGCAGCTTAGGGGCGGGGCCCGGCACAGATACGCAGTATTTT | CASSLGAGPGTDTQYF
. | TRBJ1-2 | TRBV28 | . | TGTGCCAGCAGTTTTGGGTCAGAACATAACTATGGCTACACCTTC | CASSFGSEHNYGYTF
. | TRBJ2-1 | TRBV5-1 | . | TGCGCCAGCAGGCGAACGGGGGAAACCTACAATGAGCAGTTCTTC | CASRRTGETYNEQFF
TRBD1 | TRBJ2-2 | TRBV5-5 | few | TGTGCCAGCAGCCCGGGACAGGGACTCTACACCGGGGAGCTGTTTTTT | CASSPGQGLYTGELFF
. | TRBJ2-5 | TRBV11-2 | . | TGTGCCAGCAGCTCCAGAGTTAGGAGGGAGACCCAGTACTTC | CASSSRVRRETQYF
. | TRBJ1-2 | TRBV3-1 | few | TGTGCCAGCAGCCAAGAAGGGTTGGCTAACTATGGCTACACCTTC | CASSQEGLANYGYTF
. | TRBJ2-1 | TRBV28 | few | TGTGCCAGCAGACCAGAAGGGGGGGCCTACAATGAGCAGTTCTTC | CASRPEGGAYNEQFF
TRBD1 | TRBJ1-6 | TRBV4-2 | . | TGTGCCAGCAGCCAGGAACCGGGACAGCTTAATTCACCCCTCCACTTT | CASSQEPGQLNSPLHF
. | TRBJ2-7 | TRBV5-1 | . | TGCGCCAGCAGCTTTAACGCCGACAGCTTCTACGAGCAGTACTTC | CASSFNADSFYEQYF
. | TRBJ2-5 | TRBV20-1 | few | TGCAGTGTCACAAGTGGGAGCGCACTATCGGGAGAGACCCAGTACTTC | CSVTSGSALSGETQYF
TRBD2 | TRBJ2-5 | TRBV3-1 | . | TGTGCCAGCAGCCCGGGGACTAGCGGGGACCTAGAGACCCAGTACTTC | CASSPGTSGDLETQYF
. | TRBJ1-6 | TRBV10-3 | . | TGTGCCATCGGACGGGGGGTTGAGAATTCACCCCTCCACTTT | CAIGRGVENSPLHF
TRBD1 | TRBJ1-1 | TRBV11-2 | few | TGTGCCAGCAGCCACGACAGGGTCACTGAAGCTTTCTTT | CASSHDRVTEAFF
TRBD2 | TRBJ2-7 | TRBV24-1 | . | TGTGCCACCCCCGGGAGGGGTATCCGACTTTACGAGCAGTACTTC | CATPGRGIRLYEQYF
TRBD1 | TRBJ2-1 | TRBV12-3/TRBV12-4 | . | TGTGCCAGCAGGACAGGGCCTAATGAGCAGTTCTTC | CASRTGPNEQFF
TRBD1 | TRBJ2-7 | TRBV7-9 | . | TGTGCCAGCAGCTCACCGAGACAGGGAGTCTACGAGCAGTACTTC | CASSSPRQGVYEQYF
. | TRBJ1-3 | TRBV28 | few | TGTGCCAGCTCGATAGCTGGAAACACCATATATTTT | CASSIAGNTIYF
TRBD2 | TRBJ2-3 | TRBV6-6 | . | TGTGCCAGCAGTCCCGGCGGGGGGGCAGATACGCAGTATTTT | CASSPGGGADTQYF
. | TRBJ2-1 | TRBV27 | few | TGTGCCAGCAGTTTAGGGTCGGCAAACAATGAGCAGTTCTTC | CASSLGSANNEQFF
TRBD1 | TRBJ2-2 | TRBV5-1 | . | TGCGCCAGCACAAGACAGGGGGCGAACACCGGGGAGCTGTTTTTT | CASTRQGANTGELFF
. | TRBJ2-2 | TRBV20-1 | few | TGCAGTGCTAGGAGCGGGAACACCGGGGAGCTGTTTTTT | CSARSGNTGELFF